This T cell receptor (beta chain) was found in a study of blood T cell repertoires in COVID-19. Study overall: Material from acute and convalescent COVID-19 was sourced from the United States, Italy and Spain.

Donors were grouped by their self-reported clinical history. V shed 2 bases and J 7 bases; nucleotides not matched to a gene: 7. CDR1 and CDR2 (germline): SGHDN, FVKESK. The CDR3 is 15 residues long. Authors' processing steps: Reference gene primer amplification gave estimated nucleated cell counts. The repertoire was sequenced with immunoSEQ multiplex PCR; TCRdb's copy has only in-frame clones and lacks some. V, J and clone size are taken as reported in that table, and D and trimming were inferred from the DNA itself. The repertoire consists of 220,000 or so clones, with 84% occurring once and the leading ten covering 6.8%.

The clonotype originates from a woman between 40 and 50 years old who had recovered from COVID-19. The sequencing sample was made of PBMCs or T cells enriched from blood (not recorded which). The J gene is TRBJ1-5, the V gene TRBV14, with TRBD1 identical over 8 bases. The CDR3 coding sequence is TGTGCCAGCAGCCAAAAGTCTACAGGGGGGCAGCCCCAGCATTTT. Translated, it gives CASSQKSTGGQPQHF.